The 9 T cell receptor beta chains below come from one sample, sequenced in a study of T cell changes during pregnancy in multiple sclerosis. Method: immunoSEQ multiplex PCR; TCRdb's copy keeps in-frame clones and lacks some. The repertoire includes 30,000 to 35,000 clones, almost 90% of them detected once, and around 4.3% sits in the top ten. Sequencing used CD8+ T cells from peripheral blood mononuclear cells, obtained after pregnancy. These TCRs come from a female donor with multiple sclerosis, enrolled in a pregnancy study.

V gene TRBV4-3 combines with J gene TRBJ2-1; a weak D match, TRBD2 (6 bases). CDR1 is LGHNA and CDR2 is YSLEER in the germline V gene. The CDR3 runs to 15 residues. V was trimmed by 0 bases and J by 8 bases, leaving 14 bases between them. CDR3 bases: TGCGCCAGCAGCCAAGAAGGAGGGAGTCGGTATGAGCAGTTCTTC. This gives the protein CASSQEGGSRYEQFF.

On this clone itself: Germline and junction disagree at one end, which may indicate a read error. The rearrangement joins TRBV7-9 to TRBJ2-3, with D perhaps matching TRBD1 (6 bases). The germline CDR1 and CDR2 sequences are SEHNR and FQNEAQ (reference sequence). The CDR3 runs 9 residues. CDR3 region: CASSPGQIF. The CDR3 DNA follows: TGTGCCAGCAGCCCGGGACAAATATTT.

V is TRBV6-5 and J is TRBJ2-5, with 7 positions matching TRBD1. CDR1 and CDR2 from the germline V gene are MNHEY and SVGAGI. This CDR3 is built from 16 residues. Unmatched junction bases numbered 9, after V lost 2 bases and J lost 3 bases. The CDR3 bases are TGTGCCAGCAGTTACCGTGGGACAGCGAAAAAAGAGACCCAGTACTTC. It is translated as CASSYRGTAKKETQYF.

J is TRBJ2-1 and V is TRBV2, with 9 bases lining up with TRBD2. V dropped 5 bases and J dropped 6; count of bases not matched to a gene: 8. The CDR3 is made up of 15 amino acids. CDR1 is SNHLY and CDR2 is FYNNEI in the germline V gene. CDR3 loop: CASSQSGGSLNEQFF. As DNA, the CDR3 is TGTGCCAGCAGTCAGAGCGGGGGGTCCCTCAATGAGCAGTTCTTC.

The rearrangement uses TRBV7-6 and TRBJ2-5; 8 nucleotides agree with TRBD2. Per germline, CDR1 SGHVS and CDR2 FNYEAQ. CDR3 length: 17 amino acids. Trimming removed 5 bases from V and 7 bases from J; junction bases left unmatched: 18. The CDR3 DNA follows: TGTGCCAGCAGCGACGTAATGGTAGCGGGGAACAGGGTGACCCAGTACTTC. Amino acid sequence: CASSDVMVAGNRVTQYF.

This chain's CDR3 is CASRAGQGRHSNQPQHF. CDR3 DNA: TGTGCCAGCAGGGCCGGGCAGGGTAGGCATAGCAATCAGCCCCAGCATTTT. The V call is TRBV2, the J call TRBJ1-5; perhaps TRBD1 as D (5 bases). Trimming removed 6 bases at V and 0 bases at J, with 18 bases between. Germline assignment: CDR1 SNHLY and CDR2 FYNNEI. This CDR3 spans 17 amino acids.

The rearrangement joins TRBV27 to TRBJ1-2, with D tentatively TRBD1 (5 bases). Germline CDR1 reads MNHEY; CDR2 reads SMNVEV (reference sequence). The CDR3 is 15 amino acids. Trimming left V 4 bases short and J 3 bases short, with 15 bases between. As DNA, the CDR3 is TGTGCCAGCAGTTCACTCACGGGGGGAGACTATGGCTACACCTTC. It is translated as CASSSLTGGDYGYTF.

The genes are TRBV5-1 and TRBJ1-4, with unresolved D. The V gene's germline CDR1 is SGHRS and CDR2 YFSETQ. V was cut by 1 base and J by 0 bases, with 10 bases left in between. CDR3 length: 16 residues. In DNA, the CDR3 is TGCGCCAGCAGCTTGAGAGGGTATGCAACTAATGAAAAACTGTTTTTT. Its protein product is CASSLRGYATNEKLFF.

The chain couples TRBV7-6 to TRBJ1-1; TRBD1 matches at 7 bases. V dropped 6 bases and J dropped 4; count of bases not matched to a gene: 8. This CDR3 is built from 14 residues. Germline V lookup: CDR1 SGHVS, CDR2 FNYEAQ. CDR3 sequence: CASRYDRAPTEAFF. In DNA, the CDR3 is TGTGCCAGCAGATACGACAGGGCGCCCACTGAAGCTTTCTTT.